The sequence of this T cell receptor beta chain was determined in a study of early T cells in non-severe SARS-CoV-2 infection. The overall study: Sequencing was performed on bulk RNA from unsorted whole blood, leaving chains unpaired.

This clonotype was found many times. Germline V CDR1 and CDR2: MNHEY, SVGEGT. Deletions cut 6 bases from V and 3 bases from J, with 17 bases between. The CDR3 extends over 16 amino acids. Researchers tagged individual cDNA molecules with unique molecular identifiers. TCRdb re-analysed the 5' RACE reads in MiXCR, keeping a single row per CDR3 protein. The sample has about 55,000 distinct CDR3 sequences, under 15% seen once. The input for sequencing was whole blood, taken at baseline. The sequence came from an adult who was a healthcare worker with PCR-confirmed SARS-CoV-2 infection or an uninfected control (not recorded which). This chain uses TRBV6-2 or TRBV6-3 with TRBJ2-2, with D perhaps matching TRBD1 (5 bases). The CDR3 DNA sequence: TGTGCCAGCAGCTTACTCGATCCAGGGTACACCGGGGAGCTGTTTTTT. Translating it yields CASSLLDPGYTGELFF.